The 30 T cell receptor beta chains given below trace back to one sample, sequenced in a study of T cell responses to AZD1222 COVID-19 vaccine. Clones were sequenced by immunoSEQ multiplex PCR, and TCRdb holds only the in-frame ones, with some missing. This sample has about 78,000 clones; 85% to 90% occur once, and the top ten carry about 1.3%. The source material was peripheral blood, sampled 28 days after the second AZD1222 dose. The receptors stem from an adult who received the AZD1222 COVID-19 vaccine.

The J gene is TRBJ2-2, the V gene TRBV19, with TRBD2 matching over 9 bases. V lost 6 bases, J lost 0 bases, and 5 bases stayed unmatched. CDR1 LNHDA and CDR2 SQIVND come from the germline V gene (reference sequence). The CDR3 consists of 16 residues. In nucleotides, the CDR3 is TGTGCCAGTAGAGCTAGCGGGACCCCGAACACCGGGGAGCTGTTTTTT. Translating it yields CASRASGTPNTGELFF.

The sample holds a few counts of this clone. The chain joins TRBV14 to TRBJ1-3; D unclear. Trimming shortened V by 0 bases and J by 9 bases, and 6 bases separated the two germline ends. This CDR3 contains 12 residues. CDR1 and CDR2 from the germline V gene are SGHDN and FVKESK. CDR3 in amino acids: CASSQERTTIYF. For the CDR3, the DNA is TGTGCCAGCAGCCAAGAGAGGACCACCATATATTTT.

The chain carries TRBV28 and TRBJ1-4; 11 nucleotides line up with TRBD1. Losses at the gene ends were 4 bases for V and 7 bases for J; bases not matched to a gene: 5. Germline V gene lookup returns CDR1 MDHEN and CDR2 SYDVKM. This CDR3 has 15 residues. For the CDR3, the DNA is TGTGCCAGCAGTTCTCCGGGACAGGGGGGTGAAAAACTGTTTTTT. Its protein product is CASSSPGQGGEKLFF.

Here the CDR3 reads CASGGSGQETQYF. Here the CDR3 DNA reads TGTGCTAGTGGGGGGAGCGGCCAAGAGACCCAGTACTTC. V and J are TRBV12-5 and TRBJ2-5; possible D gene TRBD2, 5 bases. The germline V gene has CDR1 LGHNT and CDR2 FRNRAP. Deletions cut 6 bases from V and 1 base from J, with 9 bases between. The CDR3 totals 13 residues.

The chain uses TRBV28 and TRBJ1-5; maybe TRBD1 (6 bases). This CDR3 spans 13 amino acids. V lost 10 bases, J lost 0 bases, and 10 bases lay in between. Looked up from germline, CDR1 is MDHEN and CDR2 is SYDVKM. Here the CDR3 reads CATGTFSNQPQHF. CDR3 bases: TGTGCCACCGGGACATTTAGCAATCAGCCCCAGCATTTT.

The chain employs TRBV6-6 and TRBJ1-2; D is unclear. Germline values: CDR1 MNHNY, CDR2 SVGAGI (reference sequence). The CDR3 spans 13 residues. V dropped 4 bases and J dropped 8 bases, with 14 bases sitting between them. In DNA form, the CDR3 reads TGTGCCAGCAGTTCGAAAAGGCTTCCGGGCTACACCTTC. Amino acids: CASSSKRLPGYTF.

The V and J genes are TRBV4-2 and TRBJ2-6, with D possibly called TRBD1 or TRBD2 (5 bases each). The CDR3 has 19 residues. Trimming took 8 bases from V and 2 from J, leaving 25 bases between them. The germline V gene encodes CDR1 LGHNA and CDR2 YNFKEQ. CDR3 DNA: TGTGCCAGCGCTCCCCCGAGGGCAGGGCTAATTACTGGGGCCAACGTCCTGACTTTC. Protein: CASAPPRAGLITGANVLTF.

The chain has TRBV27 and TRBJ1-2; unclear D gene. The CDR3 runs 13 residues. Looked up from germline, CDR1 is MNHEY and CDR2 is SMNVEV (reference sequence). Trimming took off 4 bases at V and 0 bases at J, with 6 bases between the two ends. The CDR3 bases are TGTGCCAGCAGTTGGGGAGCTAACTATGGCTACACCTTC. This sequence encodes CASSWGANYGYTF.

V gene TRBV5-4 combines with J gene TRBJ2-1; TRBD2 aligns across 8 bases. V lost 2 bases and J lost 7; bases outside the gene matches: 2. The CDR3 has 13 residues. CDR1 SGHNT and CDR2 YYREEE come from the germline V gene (reference sequence). The CDR3 loop reads CASSLSGGNEQFF. Here the CDR3 DNA reads TGTGCCAGCAGCTTAAGCGGGGGAAATGAGCAGTTCTTC.

The genes are TRBV7-3 and TRBJ2-1; D possibly corresponds to TRBD1 (5 bases). V lost 5 bases to trimming and J lost 6 bases, with 20 bases between them. Germline V lookup: CDR1 SGHTA, CDR2 FQGTGA. CDR3 length: 16 residues. The CDR3 bases are TGTGCCAGCAGCCTTATGGGGCCGGTCCTGATCAATGAGCAGTTCTTC. Protein sequence: CASSLMGPVLINEQFF.

The rearrangement links TRBV24-1 to TRBJ2-7, with D possibly TRBD2 on 5 matching bases. V lost 3 bases and J lost 1, with 9 bases in between. The CDR3 is made up of 14 amino acids. CDR1 is KGHDR, CDR2 SFDVKD, per germline. CDR3 nucleotides: TGTGCCACCAGTGATACCGGGATTTCCTACGAGCAGTACTTC. Translating it yields CATSDTGISYEQYF.

The rearrangement joins TRBV28 to TRBJ1-1, with a weak D call TRBD1 (5 bases). This CDR3 spans 17 amino acids. The V end was cut by 4 bases, the J end by 3 bases, with 21 bases between. The germline V gene encodes CDR1 MDHEN and CDR2 SYDVKM. The CDR3 loop is CASSSTPGYLGHTEAFF. In nucleotides, the CDR3 is TGTGCCAGCAGTTCAACCCCTGGGTATTTGGGGCACACTGAAGCTTTCTTT.

The sample holds a few counts of this clone. V gene TRBV5-1 combines with J gene TRBJ2-3, with D hard to call. The CDR3 is 14 amino acids. CDR1 is SGHRS, CDR2 YFSETQ, per germline. Trimming removed 0 bases at V and 4 bases at J, with 9 bases between. CDR3 in DNA: TGCGCCAGCAGCTTGGACCCGTCCCCAGATACGCAGTATTTT. This codes for CASSLDPSPDTQYF.

The chain joins TRBV28 to TRBJ1-5; no reliable D call. CDR1 and CDR2 from the germline V gene are MDHEN and SYDVKM. This CDR3 contains 15 residues. V lost 5 bases to trimming and J lost 0 bases, with 11 bases between them. The DNA for the CDR3 is TGTGCCAGCAGTACCCCAGGACGTAGCAATCAGCCCCAGCATTTT. Amino acids: CASSTPGRSNQPQHF. The full variable domain, rest sourced from reference TRBV28 and TRBJ1-5, is DVKVTQSSRYLVKRTGEKVFLECVQDMDHENMFWYRQDPGLGLRLIYFSYDVKMKEKGDIPEGYSVSREKKERFSLILESASTNQTSMYLCASSTPGRSNQPQHFGDGTRLSIL.

The V gene is TRBV7-2, the J gene TRBJ1-1; 8 bases match TRBD1. Germline lookup yields CDR1 SGHTA and CDR2 FQGNSA. CDR3 size: 17 residues. V shed 2 bases, J shed 0 bases, and the junction held 8 bases outside the gene matches. The CDR3 here is CASSLIGMTGVNTEAFF. Written as DNA, the CDR3 is TGTGCCAGCAGCTTAATAGGGATGACAGGGGTGAACACTGAAGCTTTCTTT. The full variable domain, its missing parts supplied by reference TRBV7-2 and TRBJ1-1, is GAGVSQSPSNKVTEKGKDVELRCDPISGHTALYWYRQSLGQGLEFLIYFQGNSAPDKSGLPSDRFSAERTGGSVSTLTIQRTQQEDSAVYLCASSLIGMTGVNTEAFFGQGTRLTVV.

V usage is TRBV18 and J usage is TRBJ1-1; possible D gene TRBD1, 6 bases. In germline, CDR1 is KGHSH, CDR2 LQKENI. The CDR3 runs 14 residues. V was trimmed by 2 bases and J by 0 bases, leaving 7 bases between them. CDR3 protein: CASSPDRLNTEAFF. The CDR3 DNA is TGTGCCAGCTCACCAGACAGGTTGAACACTGAAGCTTTCTTT.

V is TRBV3-1 (or the pseudogene TRBV3-2) and J is TRBJ2-3; 11 bases are a match to TRBD2. CDR3 size: 15 residues. Trimming at V came to 1 base and at J to 7 bases, leaving 4 bases not matched to a gene. CDR1 is LGHDT, CDR2 YNNKEL, per germline (reference sequence). This CDR3 is CASSQATSGVYTQYF. CDR3 coding DNA: TGTGCCAGCAGCCAAGCGACTAGCGGGGTTTATACGCAGTATTTT.

V is TRBV5-6 and J is TRBJ1-5, with D possibly matching TRBD1 (6 bases). The germline V gene encodes CDR1 SGHDT and CDR2 YYEEEE. The CDR3 is made up of 16 amino acids. With 0 bases removed from V and 3 bases from J, the gap between germline ends came to 13 bases. The CDR3 protein is CASSLAGQGHNQPQHF. The CDR3 DNA follows: TGTGCCAGCAGCTTGGCAGGTCAGGGGCACAATCAGCCCCAGCATTTT. The full variable domain, in which reference TRBV5-6 and TRBJ1-5 provide the parts outside the CDR3, is DAGVTQSPTHLIKTRGQQVTLRCSPKSGHDTVSWYQQALGQGPQFIFQYYEEEERQRGNFPDRFSGHQFPNYSSELNVNALLLGDSALYLCASSLAGQGHNQPQHFGDGTRLSIL.

The chain carries TRBV5-1 and TRBJ1-6; D is unresolved. Trimming removed 4 bases from V and 3 bases from J, with 14 bases in between. The CDR3 covers 16 residues. The V gene's germline CDR1 is SGHRS and CDR2 YFSETQ. CDR3: CASSGGGTSYNSPLHF. The CDR3 DNA follows: TGCGCCAGCAGCGGCGGAGGTACCAGCTATAATTCACCCCTCCACTTT. The complete variable domain, with remaining parts taken from reference TRBV5-1 and TRBJ1-6, reads KAGVTQTPRYLIKTRGQQVTLSCSPISGHRSVSWYQQTPGQGLQFLFEYFSETQRNKGNFPGRFSGRQFSNSRSEMNVSTLELGDSALYLCASSGGGTSYNSPLHFGNGTRLTVT.

The table lists this clone with a count of one. This chain uses TRBV28 with TRBJ2-2; TRBD1 matches at 7 bases. After removal of 5 bases from V and 1 base from J, the junction contained 1 base not matched to a gene. Germline V gene sequence: CDR1 MDHEN, CDR2 SYDVKM. The CDR3 loop spans 14 amino acids. Here the CDR3 DNA reads TGTGCCAGCAGTCGGACAGGGAACACCGGGGAGCTGTTTTTT. The encoded protein is CASSRTGNTGELFF.

The rearrangement uses TRBV12-3 or TRBV12-4 and TRBJ1-2, with 7 bases aligning to TRBD1. The CDR3 runs to 13 residues. V lost 6 bases to trimming and J lost 2 bases; unmatched junction nucleotides: 3. This CDR3 reads CASSRGGNYGYTF. CDR3 DNA: TGTGCCAGCAGCCGAGGGGGCAACTATGGCTACACCTTC.

This chain uses TRBV4-2 with TRBJ2-5; D possibly corresponds to TRBD2 (5 bases). The CDR3 spans 17 residues. The ends were cut back, 0 bases at V and 0 bases at J, with 14 bases in the middle. Germline V lookup: CDR1 LGHNA, CDR2 YNFKEQ. This CDR3 reads CASSQESYGGYQETQYF. CDR3 nucleotides: TGTGCCAGCAGCCAAGAATCGTATGGCGGGTACCAAGAGACCCAGTACTTC.

The CDR3 reads CASRQPYSNQPQHF. The CDR3 nucleotides are TGTGCCAGTAGACAGCCGTATAGCAATCAGCCCCAGCATTTT. The chain links TRBV19 to TRBJ1-5; D is ambiguous. Germline CDR1 reads LNHDA; CDR2 reads SQIVND (reference sequence). The CDR3 sequence is 14 residues long. V was shortened by 6 bases and J by 0 bases, with 9 bases between the two germline ends. Using reference TRBV19 and TRBJ1-5 for the parts outside the CDR3, the full variable domain is DGGITQSPKYLFRKEGQNVTLSCEQNLNHDAMYWYRQDPGQGLRLIYYSQIVNDFQKGDIAEGYSVSREKKESFPLTVTSAQKNPTAFYLCASRQPYSNQPQHFGDGTRLSIL.

The chain links TRBV5-6 to TRBJ2-1, with 7 bases that match TRBD1. Germline loops: CDR1 SGHDT, CDR2 YYEEEE. This CDR3 contains 16 residues. Unmatched junction bases numbered 8, after V lost 3 bases and J lost 2 bases. The DNA of the CDR3 is TGTGCCAGCAGCTCCACCGCAGGGGGTCCCTACAATGAGCAGTTCTTC. It translates to CASSSTAGGPYNEQFF.

The chain combines TRBV6-6 with TRBJ1-2; 8 bases are a match to TRBD1. The ends lost 8 bases at V and 3 bases at J; junction bases unmatched: 8. There are 14 residues in the CDR3. The V gene's germline CDR1 is MNHNY and CDR2 SVGAGI (reference sequence). The CDR3 protein is CASYPGGHDYGYTF. In nucleotides, the CDR3 is TGTGCCAGCTACCCAGGGGGCCATGACTATGGCTACACCTTC.

This clone has more than one count but fewer than ten. The chain couples TRBV6-5 to TRBJ1-1, with D possibly TRBD1 on 5 matching bases. This CDR3 is built from 15 residues. V gave up 0 bases and J gave up 0 bases, with 8 bases separating them. Germline CDR1 and CDR2: MNHEY and SVGAGI. The CDR3 region is CASSYSGALNTEAFF. CDR3 coding DNA: TGTGCCAGCAGTTACTCCGGGGCCTTGAACACTGAAGCTTTCTTT.

CDR3 protein: CSASGEPNYGYTF. For the CDR3, the DNA is TGCAGTGCTAGTGGTGAACCTAACTATGGCTACACCTTC. The genes are TRBV20-1 and TRBJ1-2; D is ambiguous. The CDR3 covers 13 residues. Germline V gene sequence: CDR1 DFQATT, CDR2 SNEGSKA (reference sequence). Trimming removed 3 bases at V and 0 bases at J, with 8 bases between.

The chain carries TRBV5-4 and TRBJ1-1; D call uncertain. CDR1 and CDR2 from the germline V gene are SGHNT and YYREEE (reference sequence). This CDR3 has 13 residues. Trimming stripped 2 bases from V and 1 base from J, with 6 bases between. CDR3 region: CASSFGRNTEAFF. CDR3 nucleotides: TGTGCCAGCAGCTTCGGGAGGAACACTGAAGCTTTCTTT. The full variable domain, completed using reference TRBV5-4 and TRBJ1-1, is ETGVTQSPTHLIKTRGQQVTLRCSSQSGHNTVSWYQQALGQGPQFIFQYYREEENGRGNFPPRFSGLQFPNYSSELNVNALELDDSALYLCASSFGRNTEAFFGQGTRLTVV.

V usage is TRBV28 and J usage is TRBJ2-3; D is possibly TRBD2 (6 bases). The CDR3 totals 10 residues. The germline gives CDR1 MDHEN, CDR2 SYDVKM. V dropped 6 bases and J dropped 10 bases, with 8 bases sitting between them. The DNA of the CDR3 is TGTGCCAGCAGCGCGGGGTCGCAGTATTTT. Amino acids: CASSAGSQYF.

In DNA, the CDR3 is TGTGCCAGCAGCCAGGGGACAGGAAACACCATATATTTT. Amino acids: CASSQGTGNTIYF. The V and J genes are TRBV5-4 and TRBJ1-3; D is perhaps TRBD1 (6 bases). The V gene lost 4 bases and the J gene lost 4 bases, with 9 bases spanning the gap. The length of the CDR3 is 13 residues. CDR1 is SGHNT, CDR2 YYREEE, per germline (reference sequence). Using reference TRBV5-4 and TRBJ1-3 for the parts outside the CDR3, the full variable domain is ETGVTQSPTHLIKTRGQQVTLRCSSQSGHNTVSWYQQALGQGPQFIFQYYREEENGRGNFPPRFSGLQFPNYSSELNVNALELDDSALYLCASSQGTGNTIYFGEGSWLTVV.